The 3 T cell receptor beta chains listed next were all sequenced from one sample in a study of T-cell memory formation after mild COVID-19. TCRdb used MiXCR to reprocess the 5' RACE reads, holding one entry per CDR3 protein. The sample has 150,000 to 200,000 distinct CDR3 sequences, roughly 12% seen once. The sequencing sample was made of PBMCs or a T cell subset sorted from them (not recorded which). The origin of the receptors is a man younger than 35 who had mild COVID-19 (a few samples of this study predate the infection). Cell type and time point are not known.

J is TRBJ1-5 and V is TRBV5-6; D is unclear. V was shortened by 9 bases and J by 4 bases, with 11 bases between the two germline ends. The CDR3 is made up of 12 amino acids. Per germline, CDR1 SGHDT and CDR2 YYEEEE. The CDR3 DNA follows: TGTGCCATTGGCGGGTGTAATCAGCCCCAGCATTTT. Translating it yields CAIGGCNQPQHF.

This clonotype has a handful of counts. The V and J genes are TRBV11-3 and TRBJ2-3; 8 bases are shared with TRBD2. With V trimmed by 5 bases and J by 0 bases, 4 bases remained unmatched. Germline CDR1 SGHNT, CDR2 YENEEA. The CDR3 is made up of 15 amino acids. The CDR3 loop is CASSRGGPSTDTQYF. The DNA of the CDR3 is TGTGCCAGCAGCCGCGGGGGGCCCAGCACAGATACGCAGTATTTT.

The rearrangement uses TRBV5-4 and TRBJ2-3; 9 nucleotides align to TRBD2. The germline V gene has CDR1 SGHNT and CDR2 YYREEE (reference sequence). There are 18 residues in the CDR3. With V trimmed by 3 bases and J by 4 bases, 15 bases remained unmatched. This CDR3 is CASSSTRGGGAQADTQYF. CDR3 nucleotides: TGTGCCAGCAGCTCGACGCGGGGCGGGGGGGCCCAAGCAGATACGCAGTATTTT.